This T cell receptor beta chain was identified during a study of response to subunit inactivated influenza vaccine. TCRdb passed the RT-PCR reads through MiXCR, listing each CDR3 protein once. The data contain fewer than 800,000 distinct CDR3 sequences, more than 15% of them singletons. The study's findings and limits: Few new T cells, the authors suggested, are recruited by each seasonal influenza vaccination.

This clonotype was picked up a small number of times. Its antigen is still unknown. This CDR3 has 14 amino acids. The germline CDR1 and CDR2 sequences are MDHEN and SYDVKM. V lost 7 bases, J lost 1 base, and 13 bases lay in between. This receptor was obtained from a man in his fifties or sixties who received an inactivated influenza vaccine. The sequencing used PBMCs from blood, collected 11 to 12 days after vaccination. The genes are TRBV28 and TRBJ1-2, with D unclear. This CDR3 is CASTLGRFNYGYTF. The CDR3 region has the DNA TGTGCCAGCACCCTGGGGAGATTTAACTATGGCTACACCTTC.